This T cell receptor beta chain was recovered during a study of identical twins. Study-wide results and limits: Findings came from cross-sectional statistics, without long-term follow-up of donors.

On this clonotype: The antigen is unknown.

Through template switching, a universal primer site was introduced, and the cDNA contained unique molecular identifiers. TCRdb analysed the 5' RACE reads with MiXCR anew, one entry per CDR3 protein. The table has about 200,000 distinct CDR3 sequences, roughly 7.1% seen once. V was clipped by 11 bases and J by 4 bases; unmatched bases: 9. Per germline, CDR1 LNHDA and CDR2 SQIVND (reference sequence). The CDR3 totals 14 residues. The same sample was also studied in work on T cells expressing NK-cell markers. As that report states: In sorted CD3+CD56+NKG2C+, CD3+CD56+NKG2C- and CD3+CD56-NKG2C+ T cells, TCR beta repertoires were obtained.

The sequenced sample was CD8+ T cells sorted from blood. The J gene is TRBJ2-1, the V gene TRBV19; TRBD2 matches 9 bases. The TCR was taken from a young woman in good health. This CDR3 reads CAASLAGRYNEQFF. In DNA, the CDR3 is TGTGCCGCCTCCCTAGCGGGGAGGTACAATGAGCAGTTCTTC.